This section outlines one T cell receptor (beta chain) sequence together with its context. V was pared by 2 bases and J by 2 bases, with 18 bases between. The CDR3 covers 17 residues. In germline, CDR1 is SGHTA, CDR2 FQGTGA. The method was immunoSEQ multiplex PCR; TCRdb's version includes in-frame clones alone and lacks a portion of them. Of about 260,000 clones detected, about 88% appear once; the ten largest clones hold roughly 4%. These data are taken from a study of blood T cell repertoires in COVID-19. This receptor was obtained from a man aged 60 to 75 who had recovered from COVID-19. Sequenced: peripheral blood. The J gene is TRBJ2-5, the V gene TRBV7-3; tentative D call: TRBD2 (5 bases). DNA of the CDR3: TGTGCCAGCAGCTTACGACCGAGGGCTACTGGGCAAGAGACCCAGTACTTC. Its protein product is CASSLRPRATGQETQYF. The full variable domain, rest sourced from reference TRBV7-3 and TRBJ2-5, is GAGVSQTPSNKVTEKGKYVELRCDPISGHTALYWYRQSLGQGPEFLIYFQGTGAADDSGLPNDRFFAVRPEGSVSTLKIQRTERGDSAVYLCASSLRPRATGQETQYFGPGTRLLVL.